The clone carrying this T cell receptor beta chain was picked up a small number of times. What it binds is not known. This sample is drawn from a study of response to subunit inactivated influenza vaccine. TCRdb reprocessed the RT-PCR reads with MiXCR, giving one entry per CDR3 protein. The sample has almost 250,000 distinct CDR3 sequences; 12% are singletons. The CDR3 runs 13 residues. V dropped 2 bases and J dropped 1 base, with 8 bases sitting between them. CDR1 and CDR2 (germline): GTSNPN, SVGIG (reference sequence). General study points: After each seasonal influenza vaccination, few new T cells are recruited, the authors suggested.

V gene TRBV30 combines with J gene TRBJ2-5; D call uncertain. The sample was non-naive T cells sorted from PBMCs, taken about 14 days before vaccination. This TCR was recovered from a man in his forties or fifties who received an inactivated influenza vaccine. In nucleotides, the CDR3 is TGTGCCTGGAGTCGAGACGGCCAAGAGACCCAGTACTTC. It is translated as CAWSRDGQETQYF.